The rows below give T cell receptor beta chains drawn from one sample of a study of monozygotic twins with cystic fibrosis. Profiling relied on immunoSEQ multiplex PCR, and the TCRdb table lists in-frame clones only, not all of them. This sample yields around 15,000 clones, of which 85% to 90% are seen a single time; about 0.69% belongs to the top ten. Sequencing was performed on blood. All receptors come from a boy aged 5-17 years with cystic fibrosis. Each CDR3 is given with its conserved first and last residue. Clone size is shown for a subset of rows, as once, few, many or a class of expanded clone.

>TRBV29-1|-|TRBJ2-1
CSVEGLPGRKTSDEQFF
>TRBV28|once|TRBJ2-5
CASSVTLAGAETQYF
>TRBV7-8|-|TRBJ2-7
CASSLAFDRSYEQYF
>TRBV14|-|TRBJ2-7
CASSQDPFRGGAPSGDGHYEQYF
>TRBV7-9|-|TRBJ2-7
CASSFPGPTYEQYF
>TRBV2|-|TRBJ2-5
CASSYPGTDQETQYF
>TRBV7-9|-|TRBJ2-5
CASSLVGEDQETQYF
>TRBV29-1|once|TRBJ1-5
CSVSGQGNQPQHF
>TRBV2|-|TRBJ2-7
CASRGDRGVYEQYF
>TRBV28|-|TRBJ1-2
CASSLVAGYNYGYTF
>TRBV5-3|-|TRBJ2-7
CARSLALAGVLSYEQYF
>TRBV14|-|TRBJ2-7
CASSQTRGGRFYEQYF
>TRBV13|-|TRBJ2-5
CASSLGRYGRETQYF
>TRBV18|-|TRBJ1-5
CASSLSGAGSNQPQHF
>TRBV4-1|-|TRBJ1-1
CASSQFPRGVKMNTEAFF
>TRBV29-1|-|TRBJ1-1
CSVLGQANTEAFF
>TRBV7-2|-|TRBJ2-7
CASSQLPPGTGGAYEQYF
>TRBV6-6|-|TRBJ2-7
CASSDENSYEQYF
>TRBV19|-|TRBJ1-5
CASSIGDYSNQPQHF
>TRBV28|-|TRBJ2-7
CASSTTSYYEQYF
>TRBV7-9|-|TRBJ1-4
CASSLGPRDRGVKNEKLFF
>TRBV7-6|-|TRBJ2-5
CASSRGETQYF
>TRBV5-1|-|TRBJ2-5
CASSRQPQETQYF
>TRBV7-8|-|TRBJ2-3
CASSPDHRGSTDTQYF